This T cell receptor beta chain was documented in a study of persistence of HIV-infected CD4 T cells. About the research overall: The sample holds CD4+ T cells responsive to CMV or HIV-1 Gag. A median of about 8 years of suppressive ART preceded sampling.

The libraries were made with immunoSEQ version 4 in survey mode. Assay used: immunoSEQ multiplex PCR; TCRdb lists only in-frame clones, some missing. The sample has 37,000 or so clones; 65% to 85% are singletons. Cells were stimulated with CMV-infected fibroblast lysates at approximately 10 ug/mL. CD40L-negative CD69-negative CD45RO-high memory CD4+ T cells were sorted as populations depleted of antigen-responding cells. For around 18 hours, CD8-depleted PBMCs received anti-CD28/CD49d costimulation, a CD40-blocking antibody and enfuvirtide. This clone appeared a few times. What it recognizes is unknown. This CDR3 region has 16 residues. J gave up 4 bases and V 3 bases, and 7 bases lay outside the gene matches. Germline loops: CDR1 SGHTA, CDR2 FQGNSA.

This sample comprised CD4+ T cells sorted from PBMCs after roughly 18-hour stimulation, obtained from a patient who received antiretroviral therapy. The gene calls are TRBV7-2 and TRBJ2-7; 12 bases are shared with TRBD1. This sequence originates from an adult man with HIV who was CMV-seropositive. Here the CDR3 DNA reads TGTGCCAGCAGCTTCAGCGGGACAGGGGGCAATTACGAGCAGTACTTC. Its protein is CASSFSGTGGNYEQYF.